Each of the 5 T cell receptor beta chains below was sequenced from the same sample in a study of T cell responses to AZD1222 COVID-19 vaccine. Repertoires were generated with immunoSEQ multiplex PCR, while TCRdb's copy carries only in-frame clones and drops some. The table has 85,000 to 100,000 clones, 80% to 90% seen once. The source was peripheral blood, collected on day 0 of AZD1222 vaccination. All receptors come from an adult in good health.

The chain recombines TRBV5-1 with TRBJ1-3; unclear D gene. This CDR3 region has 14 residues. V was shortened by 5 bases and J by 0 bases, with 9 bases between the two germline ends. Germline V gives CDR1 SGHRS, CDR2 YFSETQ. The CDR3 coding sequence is TGCGCCAGCAGGGCGGGCCTCTCTGGAAACACCATATATTTT. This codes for CASRAGLSGNTIYF.

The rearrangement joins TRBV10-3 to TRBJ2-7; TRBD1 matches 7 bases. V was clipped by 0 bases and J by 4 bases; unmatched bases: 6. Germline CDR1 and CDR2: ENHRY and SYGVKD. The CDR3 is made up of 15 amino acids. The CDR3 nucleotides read TGTGCCATCAGTGAGTCGTCCACAGGGGAGTACGAGCAGTACTTC. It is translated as CAISESSTGEYEQYF.

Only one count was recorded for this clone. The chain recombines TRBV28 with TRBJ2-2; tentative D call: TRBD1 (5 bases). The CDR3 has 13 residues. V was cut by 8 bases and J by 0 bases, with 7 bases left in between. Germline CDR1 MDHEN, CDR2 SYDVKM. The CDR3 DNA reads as TGTGCCAGCCCGGACACGAACACCGGGGAGCTGTTTTTT. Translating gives CASPDTNTGELFF.

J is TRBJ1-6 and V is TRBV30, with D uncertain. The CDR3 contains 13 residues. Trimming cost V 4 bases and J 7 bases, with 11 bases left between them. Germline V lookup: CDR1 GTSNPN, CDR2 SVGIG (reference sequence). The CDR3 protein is CAWKLDLNSPLHF. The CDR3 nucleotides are TGTGCCTGGAAGCTGGACCTAAATTCACCCCTCCACTTT.

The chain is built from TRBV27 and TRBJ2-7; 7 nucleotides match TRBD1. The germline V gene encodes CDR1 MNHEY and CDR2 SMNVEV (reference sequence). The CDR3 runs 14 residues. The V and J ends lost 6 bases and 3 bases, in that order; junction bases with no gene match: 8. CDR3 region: CASRRQGGDYEQYF. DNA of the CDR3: TGTGCCAGCAGAAGACAGGGTGGGGACTACGAGCAGTACTTC.